This T cell receptor beta chain was captured by sequencing in a study of blood T cell repertoires in COVID-19. On the study more broadly: The United States, Italy and Spain were the sources of the acute and convalescent COVID-19 samples. T cells, B-cell-depleted T cells, or PBMCs supplied cDNA or gDNA.

In the authors' methods: Estimates of nucleated cell counts were drawn from the amplification of reference gene primers. Some clones are missing from TCRdb's copy, which holds only in-frame ones; the method was immunoSEQ multiplex PCR. Clone size and V and J calls were adopted from that table, with D and trimming inferred from the DNA. This table holds approximately 180,000 clones, 80% to 90% found once. Germline loops: CDR1 LNHDA, CDR2 SQIVND (reference sequence). V shed 4 bases, J shed 7 bases, and the junction held 4 bases outside the gene matches. The CDR3 is made up of 15 amino acids. Sequencing was carried out using peripheral blood. This chain links TRBV19 with TRBJ2-1; 13 nucleotides agree with TRBD2. This TCR derives from a man aged 55-75 years with acute or convalescent COVID-19. CDR3 amino acids: CASSKGLAGVNEQFF. DNA for the CDR3: TGTGCCAGTAGTAAAGGACTAGCGGGAGTAAATGAGCAGTTCTTC.